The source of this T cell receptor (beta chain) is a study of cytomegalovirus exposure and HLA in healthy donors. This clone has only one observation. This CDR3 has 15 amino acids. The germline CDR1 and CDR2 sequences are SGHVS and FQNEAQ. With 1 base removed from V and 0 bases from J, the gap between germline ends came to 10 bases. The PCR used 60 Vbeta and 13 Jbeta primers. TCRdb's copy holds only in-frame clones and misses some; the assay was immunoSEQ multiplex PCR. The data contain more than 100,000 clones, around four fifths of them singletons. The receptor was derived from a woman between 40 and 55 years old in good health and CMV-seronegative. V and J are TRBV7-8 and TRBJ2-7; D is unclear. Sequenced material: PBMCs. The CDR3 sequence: CASSLGRVFSYEQYF. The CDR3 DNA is TGTGCCAGCAGCTTAGGACGGGTCTTCTCCTACGAGCAGTACTTC.